This section outlines one T cell receptor beta chain sequence together with its context. Its specificity is unknown. The data derive from a study of PD-1 blockade in mismatch repair-deficient tumors. The ends were cut back, 10 bases at V and 4 bases at J, with 16 bases in the middle. The germline V gene has CDR1 LNHDA and CDR2 SQIVND (reference sequence). The length of the CDR3 is 13 residues. Regarding time point: roughly 10-day in vitro stimulation with candidate neoantigen peptide 4. Measured with immunoSEQ multiplex PCR; TCRdb has only the in-frame clones, and not every one. The sample contains around 14,000 clones, approximately 80% of which appear only once. Study-wide points: Tumor-resident clones, often absent from pretreatment blood, expanded after pembrolizumab and then contracted.

This chain links TRBV19 with TRBJ1-1; D gene uncertain. The clonotype originates from an adult with mismatch repair-deficient cancer. The source was cells cultured in vitro, collected from a patient treated with pembrolizumab. The CDR3: CATVPALGTEAFF. CDR3 in DNA: TGTGCCACCGTTCCGGCTCTGGGCACTGAAGCTTTCTTT.